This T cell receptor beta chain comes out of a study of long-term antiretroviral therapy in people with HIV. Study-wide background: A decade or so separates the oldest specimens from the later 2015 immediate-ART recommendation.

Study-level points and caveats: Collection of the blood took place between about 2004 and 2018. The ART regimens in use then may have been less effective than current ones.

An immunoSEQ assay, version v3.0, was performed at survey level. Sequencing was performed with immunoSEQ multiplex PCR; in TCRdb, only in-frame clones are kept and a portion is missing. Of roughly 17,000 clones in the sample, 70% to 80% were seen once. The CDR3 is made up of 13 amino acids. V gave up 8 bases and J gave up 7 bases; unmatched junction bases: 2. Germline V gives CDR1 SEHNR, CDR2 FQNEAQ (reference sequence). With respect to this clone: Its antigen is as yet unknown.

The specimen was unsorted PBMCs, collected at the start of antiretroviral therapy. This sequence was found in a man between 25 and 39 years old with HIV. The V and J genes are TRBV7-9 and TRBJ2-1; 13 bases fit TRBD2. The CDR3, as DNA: TGTGCCAGCCGGACTAGCGGGAGTAATGAGCAGTTCTTC. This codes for CASRTSGSNEQFF.